Presented here are 17 T cell receptor beta chains from one specimen sequenced in a study of Tregs in tolerant kidney transplant recipients. Clones were sequenced by immunoSEQ multiplex PCR, and TCRdb holds only the in-frame ones, with some missing. This table holds over 25,000 clones. The sample was CD8+ T cells from blood, taken before the transplant. These receptors all stem from a human donor who received a combined kidney and bone marrow transplant.

As for this clone: The CDR3 end is not reached by the read, which stops 3 residues before it; the germline J gene fills it in. The chain recombines TRBV6-2 or TRBV6-3 with TRBJ1-1; D unresolved. CDR1 is MNHEY, CDR2 SVGEGT, per germline. Deletions cut 6 bases from V and 3 bases from J, with 11 bases between. The CDR3 has 13 residues. The CDR3 bases that were read are TGTGCCAGCAGCTCTCGCGAGTACACTGAA. Residues: CASSSREYTE. The whole CDR3 reads CASSSREYTEAFF.

About this clone itself: Sequencing ends 3 residues short of the CDR3 end; the germline J gene provides the rest. The V and J genes are TRBV7-9 and TRBJ2-6; maybe TRBD2 (6 bases). The ends were cut back, 10 bases at V and 0 bases at J, with 13 bases in the middle. The CDR3 length is 15 residues. Per germline, CDR1 SEHNR and CDR2 FQNEAQ (reference sequence). The CDR3 spells CAIGWRVSGANVLTF. The sequenced CDR3 bases are TGTGCCATCGGATGGAGGGTCTCTGGGGCCAACGTC.

Remarks on this clone: Read data end 3 residues before the CDR3 end; the end is taken from the germline J gene. The V call is TRBV7-9, the J call TRBJ2-7; 8 bases align to TRBD2. Germline V gene sequence: CDR1 SEHNR, CDR2 FQNEAQ (reference sequence). The CDR3 runs to 14 residues. V was pared by 5 bases and J by 5 bases, with 8 bases of the junction left unmatched. The CDR3 spells CASSDAGGANEQYF. The CDR3 DNA, read in part, is TGTGCCAGCAGCGACGCCGGGGGGGCCAACGAG.

Points on this clone: The observed sequence ends 3 residues before the CDR3 terminus, with the missing tail filled in from the germline J gene. The chain joins TRBV7-7 to TRBJ2-1; maybe TRBD2 (6 bases). The CDR3 has 13 amino acids. Trimming pared 0 bases from V and 7 bases from J, leaving 7 bases between. Germline-derived CDR1 and CDR2 are SSHAT and FNYEAQ (reference sequence). CDR3 in amino acids: CASSLAEGNEQFF. The covered CDR3 bases are TGTGCCAGCAGCTTAGCGGAGGGGAATGAG.

This clone is called medium-sized based on its frequency. The missing CDR3 end, 3 residues past where the read stops, is filled in from the germline J gene. The V call is TRBV7-9, the J call TRBJ2-1; D not certain. The CDR3 covers 12 residues. Germline assignment: CDR1 SEHNR and CDR2 FQNEAQ (reference sequence). Trimming left V 4 bases short and J 7 bases short, with 8 bases between. Incomplete CDR3 DNA: TGTGCCAGCAGCTCCGAAAGGAATGAG. The encoded protein is CASSSERNE. In full, the CDR3 is CASSSERNEQFF.

Concerning this clone: The read ends 3 residues early relative to the CDR3; the germline J gene fills the gap. This chain links TRBV5-1 with TRBJ2-7, with TRBD1 identical over 7 bases. The CDR3 covers 15 residues. Germline CDR1 SGHRS, CDR2 YFSETQ. V lost 2 bases and J lost 4; bases outside the gene matches: 9. The covered CDR3 bases are TGCGCCAGCAGCTTTCGAGACAGGGCTGGATACGAG. Translating gives CASSFRDRAGYE. The full-length CDR3 reads as CASSFRDRAGYEQYF.

As for this clone: The CDR3 end lies 3 residues beyond the end of the read and is filled in from the germline J gene. V gene TRBV6-2 or TRBV6-3 combines with J gene TRBJ2-7; 9 bases fit TRBD2. Looked up from germline, CDR1 is MNHEY and CDR2 is SVGEGT. The CDR3 has 14 residues. V shed 5 bases and J 2 bases; nucleotides not matched to a gene: 4. The DNA read from the CDR3 is TGTGCCAGCAGTAATCTAGCGGGGCCCTACGAG. This encodes CASSNLAGPYE. The whole CDR3 protein reads CASSNLAGPYEQYF.

A remark on this clone: The read falls 3 residues short of the CDR3 end, and the missing part is taken from the germline J gene. This chain uses TRBV7-2 with TRBJ1-2; D is unresolved. The germline V and J ends were trimmed by 3 bases and 0 bases, with 11 bases remaining between them. The CDR3 contains 15 residues. Germline values: CDR1 SGHTA, CDR2 FQGNSA. Partial CDR3 DNA: TGTGCCAGCAGCTTTCTATCGGGGACTAACTATGGC. Protein product: CASSFLSGTNYG. The CDR3 reads in full as CASSFLSGTNYGYTF.

Worth noting for this clone: The read ends 3 residues before the CDR3 terminus; that terminus is restored from the germline J gene. The rearrangement links TRBV19 to TRBJ2-1; 9 bases are shared with TRBD2. CDR1 is LNHDA, CDR2 SQIVND, per germline (reference sequence). V shed 3 bases and J 7 bases; nucleotides not matched to a gene: 7. The CDR3 extends over 15 amino acids. The sequenced CDR3 bases are TGTGCCAGTAGTATTCGGGCGGGGGGGTCAAATGAG. Its translation is CASSIRAGGSNE. The full CDR3 protein reads CASSIRAGGSNEQFF.

Comment on this clone: The read halts 3 residues ahead of the CDR3 end, with the missing end drawn from the germline J gene. The V call is TRBV7-9, the J call TRBJ1-5, with D possibly being TRBD1 (6 bases). This CDR3 is built from 14 residues. V lost 7 bases and J 6 bases, leaving 16 bases between the germline ends. CDR1 SEHNR and CDR2 FQNEAQ come from the germline V gene (reference sequence). The CDR3 sequence is CASKSGGGPQPQHF. The CDR3 DNA, read in part, is TGTGCCAGCAAGTCTGGAGGGGGTCCTCAGCCC.

Notes on this clone: The read ends 3 residues shy of where the CDR3 ends; the end is completed using the germline J gene. The V call is TRBV7-6, the J call TRBJ2-5; 10 bases match TRBD1. V shed 2 bases and J 0 bases; nucleotides not matched to a gene: 3. The CDR3 contains 16 residues. Per germline, CDR1 SGHVS and CDR2 FNYEAQ. CDR3 DNA, as far as it was read: TGTGCCAGCAGCTTACCCGGGACAGGGGACCAAGAGACC. Protein sequence: CASSLPGTGDQET. The entire CDR3 is CASSLPGTGDQETQYF. Combining the CDR3 with reference TRBV7-6 and TRBJ2-5 gives the whole variable domain GAGVSQSPRYKVTKRGQDVALRCDPISGHVSLYWYRQALGQGPEFLTYFNYEAQQDKSGLPNDRFSAERPEGSISTLTIQRTEQRDSAMYRCASSLPGTGDQETQYFGPGTRLLVL.

The CDR3 sequence: CSARVFFGTGGQETQYF. CDR3 bases read: TGCAGTGCTAGAGTCTTTTTCGGGACAGGGGGGCAAGAGACC. The chain has TRBV20-1 and TRBJ2-5; TRBD1 matches 11 bases. The read finishes 3 residues shy of the CDR3 end, and the germline J gene is used to complete it. Trimming took 1 base from V and 2 from J; bases not matched to a gene: 9. CDR1 is DFQATT and CDR2 is SNEGSKA in the germline V gene (reference sequence). This CDR3 is built from 17 residues.

Details on this clone: The sequenced fragment ends 3 residues before the CDR3 boundary, so the rest is inferred from the germline J gene. The rearrangement uses TRBV2 and TRBJ2-7; D is possibly TRBD1 (6 bases). The CDR3 runs 16 residues. The germline V gene encodes CDR1 SNHLY and CDR2 FYNNEI. V was pared by 3 bases and J by 5 bases, with 20 bases between. CDR3 DNA (partial): TGTGCCAGCAGTGAGGGGACACCTCGTTTCATCCACGAG. Amino acids: CASSEGTPRFIHE. The whole CDR3 sequence reads CASSEGTPRFIHEQYF.

Note on this clone: The read is 3 residues too short to cover the CDR3 end, so that end is filled in from the germline J gene. This chain joins TRBV6-1 and TRBJ2-1, with 8 positions matching TRBD2. CDR1 MNHNS and CDR2 SASEGT come from the germline V gene. V trimming: 2 bases; J trimming: 8 bases; junction bases outside the gene matches: 14. This CDR3 has 17 amino acids. The CDR3 region is CASSEFVPAGEIDEQFF. CDR3 bases read: TGTGCCAGCAGTGAATTCGTTCCAGCGGGGGAGATTGATGAG.

Of note for this clone: Coverage ceases 3 residues before the CDR3 finishes, and the germline J gene fills in the end. The chain recombines TRBV19 with TRBJ2-3, with 9 bases matching TRBD1. With 4 bases clipped from V and 2 bases from J, the junction kept 7 bases outside the gene matches. The CDR3 has 16 amino acids. In germline, CDR1 is LNHDA, CDR2 SQIVND (reference sequence). CDR3 DNA (partial): TGTGCCAGTAGTACCCTACAGGGGGCGAACACAGATACG. Residues: CASSTLQGANTDT. The whole CDR3 is CASSTLQGANTDTQYF.

A note on this clone: The read falls 3 residues short of the CDR3 end, and the missing part is taken from the germline J gene. The J gene is TRBJ2-5, the V gene TRBV19; 7 bases align to TRBD1. The CDR3 runs 15 residues. The trim removed 3 bases at V and 1 base at J, leaving 5 bases unmatched. Germline assignment: CDR1 LNHDA and CDR2 SQIVND (reference sequence). CDR3 DNA, as far as it was read: TGTGCCAGTAGTATGACAGGGACCTTCCAAGAGACC. Its protein product is CASSMTGTFQET. The CDR3, in full, reads CASSMTGTFQETQYF.

With regard to this clone: Coverage ceases 3 residues before the CDR3 finishes, and the germline J gene fills in the end. The chain joins TRBV6-1 to TRBJ2-7; maybe TRBD1 (6 bases). Between the trimmed V and J ends, which lost 2 bases and 5 bases, there was a span of 16 bases. The germline gives CDR1 MNHNS, CDR2 SASEGT. The CDR3 totals 15 residues. The CDR3 DNA, read in part, is TGTGCCAGCAGTGAACTAATGACAGGCTTTAACGAG. Protein product: CASSELMTGFNE. The entire CDR3 protein is CASSELMTGFNEQYF.